This T cell receptor (beta chain) is drawn from a study of blood T cell repertoires in COVID-19. Looking at the study overall: Whether acute or convalescent, the COVID-19 samples came from the United States, Italy and Spain. T cells, B-cell-depleted T cells, or PBMCs supplied cDNA or gDNA.

Seattle-derived patients entered the study during active infection and were followed longitudinally. Some clones are missing from TCRdb's copy, which holds only in-frame ones; the method was immunoSEQ multiplex PCR. The sample lists more than 300,000 clones; 89% were seen once. V lost 6 bases and J lost 4; bases outside the gene matches: 6. CDR3 length: 13 residues. Per germline, CDR1 LGHDT and CDR2 YNNKEL (reference sequence). The rearrangement links TRBV3-1 (or the pseudogene TRBV3-2) to TRBJ2-7; 7 bases line up with TRBD1. The TCR was taken from a woman in her thirties with COVID-19, enrolled during active disease. The sample was peripheral blood. The CDR3 DNA is TGTGCCAGCAGTCAGGGGGTAGGATACGAGCAGTACGTC. Amino acid sequence: CASSQGVGYEQYV.